The 13 T cell receptor beta chains reported below all come from one sample, sequenced in a study of T cells in Graves' hyperthyroidism and ophthalmopathy. The CDR3 regions of TCR beta were amplified from RNA transcripts. The TCR CDR3 first-round RT-PCR relied on the HTBI primer set. Via MiXCR, TCRdb re-called the multiplex PCR reads, giving one row per CDR3 protein. This table has roughly 700,000 distinct CDR3 sequences, roughly a third appearing once. Sequences were obtained from blood. The receptors were sampled from a woman aged 35 to 49 with Graves' hyperthyroidism.

This clonotype has a count of ten or more. The genes are TRBV12-3 or TRBV12-4 and TRBJ1-1; a possible D gene is TRBD1 (5 bases). CDR3 length equals 15 residues. With 5 bases removed from V and 1 base from J, the gap between germline ends came to 14 bases. CDR3 sequence: CASSHTDMWNTEAFF. CDR3 coding DNA: TGTGCCAGCAGTCATACGGACATGTGGAACACTGAAGCTTTCTTT.

The V call is TRBV12-3 or TRBV12-4, the J call TRBJ1-5; D is unclear. The CDR3 is made up of 17 amino acids. Trimming shortened V by 1 base and J by 0 bases, and 13 bases separated the two germline ends. The CDR3 DNA follows: TGTGCCAGCAGTTTAGGAGGCTTGGGGAATAGCAATCAGCCCCAGCATTTT. This sequence encodes CASSLGGLGNSNQPQHF.

This chain uses TRBV25-1 with TRBJ1-6; 8 bases map to TRBD1. Germline V gives CDR1 MGHDK, CDR2 SYGVNS. The CDR3 consists of 15 residues. V trimming: 8 bases; J trimming: 5 bases; junction bases outside the gene matches: 8. CDR3 DNA: TGTGCCAGCTCCAGGACGACAGGGGATAATTCACCCCTCCACTTT. It is translated as CASSRTTGDNSPLHF.

In this sample, this clonotype turned up many times. The chain recombines TRBV7-2 with TRBJ2-5, with 12 positions matching TRBD1. Germline trimming cut 5 bases from V and 6 bases from J; bases unmatched to any gene: 7. Germline V CDR1 and CDR2: SGHTA, FQGNSA. CDR3 size: 15 residues. CDR3 amino acids: CASSPGTGGVQTQYF. CDR3 DNA: TGTGCCAGCAGCCCCGGGACAGGGGGCGTCCAGACCCAGTACTTC.

The chain couples TRBV7-8 to TRBJ2-5; 7 bases are a match to TRBD1. The J segment lost 9 bases and the V segment lost 6 bases, leaving 10 bases of the junction unmatched. The germline V gene encodes CDR1 SGHVS and CDR2 FQNEAQ. The CDR3 is 13 amino acids. CDR3 sequence: CASSTGDDQPQYF. The CDR3 DNA follows: TGTGCCAGCAGTACAGGGGATGATCAGCCCCAGTACTTC.

This clonotype appeared a few times. The CDR3 reads CASSFRSTALDGYTF. The DNA for the CDR3 is TGTGCCAGCAGCTTCAGGTCTACCGCTCTAGATGGCTACACCTTC. V usage is TRBV7-2 and J usage is TRBJ1-2; D is undetermined. The CDR3 has 15 residues. V was shortened by 3 bases and J by 6 bases, with 17 bases between the two germline ends. Germline CDR1 reads SGHTA; CDR2 reads FQGNSA.

J is TRBJ2-1 and V is TRBV5-6; no clear D. Germline CDR1 SGHDT, CDR2 YYEEEE. The CDR3 has 15 amino acids. Between the trimmed V and J ends, which lost 2 bases and 6 bases, there was a span of 15 bases. CDR3 loop: CASSLSGVASNEQFF. For the CDR3, the DNA is TGTGCCAGCAGCTTAAGTGGTGTAGCTAGCAATGAGCAGTTCTTC.

In this sample, this clonotype turned up many times. This sequence joins TRBV12-3 or TRBV12-4 and TRBJ1-2; D is unresolved. V lost 4 bases and J lost 8, with 20 bases in between. The length of the CDR3 is 15 residues. CDR3 sequence: CASSSRTGYTYGYTF. The CDR3 nucleotides read TGTGCCAGCAGTTCACGGACCGGCTATACCTACGGCTACACCTTC.

This clonotype was seen repeatedly, ten times or more. CDR3 in amino acids: CASSSNLRSNQPQHF. As DNA, the CDR3 is TGTGCCAGCAGCTCCAACCTTCGGAGCAATCAGCCCCAGCATTTT. The genes are TRBV7-4 and TRBJ1-5, with no clear D. CDR1 and CDR2 (germline): SGHVT, SQSDAQ. CDR3 length: 15 residues. V was pared by 4 bases and J by 1 base, with 11 bases between.

The chain links TRBV9 to TRBJ1-4; D ambiguous. CDR1 and CDR2 from the germline V gene are SGDLS and YYNGEE. This CDR3 comprises 16 residues. Trimming stripped 4 bases from V and 5 bases from J, with 18 bases between. This chain's CDR3 is CASSLGQVEGNEKLFF. The DNA of the CDR3 is TGTGCCAGCAGCTTGGGCCAGGTAGAAGGCAATGAAAAACTGTTTTTT.

This clonotype has a single count. The chain is built from TRBV2 and TRBJ1-6, with D uncertain. The CDR3 covers 14 residues. Per germline, CDR1 SNHLY and CDR2 FYNNEI. V was shortened by 4 bases and J by 9 bases, with 13 bases between the two germline ends. CDR3: CASSVQDSPSPLHF. The CDR3 DNA is TGTGCCAGCAGTGTTCAGGATTCGCCTTCACCCCTCCACTTT.

The table lists this clonotype with a few counts. Given a much more abundant clone one base away, this may be a read error. This chain links TRBV7-3 with TRBJ2-6; TRBD2 might be the D (7 bases). The CDR3 is 16 amino acids. The germline CDR1 and CDR2 sequences are SGHTA and FQGTGA. In DNA, the CDR3 is TGTGCCAGCAGGCCTGGGAGGGGGTCTGGGGCCAACGTCCCGACTTTC. The encoded protein is CASRPGRGSGANVPTF.

The genes are TRBV19 and TRBJ2-1; 8 positions agree with TRBD2. CDR1 and CDR2 (germline): LNHDA, SQIVND (reference sequence). This CDR3 spans 15 amino acids. Trimming took 3 bases from V and 3 from J; bases not matched to a gene: 4. CDR3 sequence (DNA): TGTGCCAGTAGTATTTCGGGACTAGTCTACAATGAGCAGTTCTTC. Translating gives CASSISGLVYNEQFF.